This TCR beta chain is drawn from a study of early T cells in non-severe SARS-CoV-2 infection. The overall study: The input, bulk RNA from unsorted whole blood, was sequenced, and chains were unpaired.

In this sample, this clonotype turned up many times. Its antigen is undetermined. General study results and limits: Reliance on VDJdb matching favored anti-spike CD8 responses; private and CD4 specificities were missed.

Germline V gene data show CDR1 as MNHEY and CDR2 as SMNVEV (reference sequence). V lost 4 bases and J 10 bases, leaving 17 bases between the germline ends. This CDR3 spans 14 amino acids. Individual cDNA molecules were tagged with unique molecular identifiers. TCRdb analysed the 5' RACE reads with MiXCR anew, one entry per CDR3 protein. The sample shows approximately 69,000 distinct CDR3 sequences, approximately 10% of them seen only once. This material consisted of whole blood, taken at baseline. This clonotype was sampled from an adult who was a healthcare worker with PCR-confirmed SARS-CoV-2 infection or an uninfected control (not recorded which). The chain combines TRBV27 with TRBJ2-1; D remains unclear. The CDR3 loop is CASSSWASPREQFF. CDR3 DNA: TGTGCCAGCAGTTCCTGGGCCTCCCCCAGGGAGCAGTTCTTC.